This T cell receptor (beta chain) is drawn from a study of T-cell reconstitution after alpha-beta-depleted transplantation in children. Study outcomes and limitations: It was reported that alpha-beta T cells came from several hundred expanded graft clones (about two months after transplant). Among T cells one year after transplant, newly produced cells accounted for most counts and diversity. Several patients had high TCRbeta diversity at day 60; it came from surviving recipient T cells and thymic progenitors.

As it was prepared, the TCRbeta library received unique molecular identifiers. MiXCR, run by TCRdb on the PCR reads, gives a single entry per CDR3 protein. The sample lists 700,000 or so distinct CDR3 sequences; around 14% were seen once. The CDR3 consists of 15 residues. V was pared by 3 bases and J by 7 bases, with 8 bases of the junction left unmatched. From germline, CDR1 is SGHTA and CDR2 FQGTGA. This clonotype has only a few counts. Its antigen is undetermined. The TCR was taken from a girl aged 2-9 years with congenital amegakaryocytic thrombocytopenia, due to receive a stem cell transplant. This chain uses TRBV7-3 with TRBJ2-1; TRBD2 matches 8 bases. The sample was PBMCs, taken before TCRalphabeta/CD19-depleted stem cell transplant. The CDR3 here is CASSLFSGEGNEQFF. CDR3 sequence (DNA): TGTGCCAGCAGCTTGTTTAGCGGGGAGGGTAATGAGCAGTTCTTC.